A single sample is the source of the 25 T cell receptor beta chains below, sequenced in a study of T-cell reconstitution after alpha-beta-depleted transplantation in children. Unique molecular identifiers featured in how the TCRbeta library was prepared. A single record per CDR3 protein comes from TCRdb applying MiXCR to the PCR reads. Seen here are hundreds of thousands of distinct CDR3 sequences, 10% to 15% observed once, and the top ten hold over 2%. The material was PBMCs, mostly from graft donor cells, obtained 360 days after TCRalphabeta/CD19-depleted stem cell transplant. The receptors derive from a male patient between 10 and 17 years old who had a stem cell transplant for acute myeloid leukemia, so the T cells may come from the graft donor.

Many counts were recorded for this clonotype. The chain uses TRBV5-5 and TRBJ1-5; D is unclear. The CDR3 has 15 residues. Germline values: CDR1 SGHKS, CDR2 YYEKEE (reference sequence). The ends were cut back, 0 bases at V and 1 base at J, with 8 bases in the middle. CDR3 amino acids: CASSLAPWSNQPQHF. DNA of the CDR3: TGTGCCAGCAGCTTGGCCCCCTGGAGCAATCAGCCCCAGCATTTT. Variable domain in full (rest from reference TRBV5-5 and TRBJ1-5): DAGVTQSPTHLIKTRGQQVTLRCSPISGHKSVSWYQQVLGQGPQFIFQYYEKEERGRGNFPDRFSARQFPNYSSELNVNALLLGDSALYLCASSLAPWSNQPQHFGDGTRLSIL.

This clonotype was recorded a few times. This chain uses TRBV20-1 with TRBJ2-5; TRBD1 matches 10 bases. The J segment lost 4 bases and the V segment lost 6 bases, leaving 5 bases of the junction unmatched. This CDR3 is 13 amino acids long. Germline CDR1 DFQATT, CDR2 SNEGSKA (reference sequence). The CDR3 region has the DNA TGCAGTGCCAACCGACAGGGGGCAGAGACCCAGTACTTC. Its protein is CSANRQGAETQYF.

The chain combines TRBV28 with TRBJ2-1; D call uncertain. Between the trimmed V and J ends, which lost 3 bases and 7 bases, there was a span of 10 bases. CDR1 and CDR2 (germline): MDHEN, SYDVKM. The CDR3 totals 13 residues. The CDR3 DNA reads TGTGCCAGCAGTTTTCGACTTTGGAATGAGCAGTTCTTC. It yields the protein CASSFRLWNEQFF.

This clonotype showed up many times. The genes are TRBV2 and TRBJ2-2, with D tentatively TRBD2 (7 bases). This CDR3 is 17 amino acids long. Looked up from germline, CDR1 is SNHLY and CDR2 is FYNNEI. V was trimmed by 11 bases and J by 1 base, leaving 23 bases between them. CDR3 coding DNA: TGTGCCTCCGAGCCGGGGGGCCCTAGCGGGAACACCGGGGAGCTGTTTTTT. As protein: CASEPGGPSGNTGELFF.

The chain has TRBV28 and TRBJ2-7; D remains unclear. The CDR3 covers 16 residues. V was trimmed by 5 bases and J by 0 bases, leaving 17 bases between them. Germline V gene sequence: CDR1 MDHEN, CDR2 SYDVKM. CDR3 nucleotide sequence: TGTGCCAGCAGTCTTGGTCAGGATGCGGCCTCCTACGAGCAGTACTTC. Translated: CASSLGQDAASYEQYF.

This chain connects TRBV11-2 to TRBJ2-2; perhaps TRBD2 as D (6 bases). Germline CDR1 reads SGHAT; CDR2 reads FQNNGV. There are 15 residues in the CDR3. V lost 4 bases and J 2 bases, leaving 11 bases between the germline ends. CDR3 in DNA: TGTGCCAGCAGCTCCGGGACTCTAAACACCGGGGAGCTGTTTTTT. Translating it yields CASSSGTLNTGELFF.

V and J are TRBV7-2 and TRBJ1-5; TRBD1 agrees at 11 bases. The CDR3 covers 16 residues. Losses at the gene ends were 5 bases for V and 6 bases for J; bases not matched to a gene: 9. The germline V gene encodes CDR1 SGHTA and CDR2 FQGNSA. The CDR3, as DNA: TGTGCCAGCAGCCCCCGGCGGACAGGGGGCAGTCAGCCCCAGCATTTT. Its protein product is CASSPRRTGGSQPQHF.

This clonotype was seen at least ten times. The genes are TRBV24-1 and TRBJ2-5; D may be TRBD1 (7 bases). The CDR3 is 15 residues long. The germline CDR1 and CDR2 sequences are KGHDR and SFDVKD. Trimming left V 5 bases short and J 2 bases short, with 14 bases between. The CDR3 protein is CATSGPGGTQETQYF. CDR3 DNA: TGTGCCACCAGTGGACCAGGGGGGACACAAGAGACCCAGTACTTC.

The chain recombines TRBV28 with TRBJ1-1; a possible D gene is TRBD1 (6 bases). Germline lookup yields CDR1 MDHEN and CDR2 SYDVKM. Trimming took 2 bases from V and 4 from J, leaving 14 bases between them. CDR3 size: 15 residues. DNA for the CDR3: TGTGCCAGCAGTTTAACGCAGGGGAGAAGCACTGAAGCTTTCTTT. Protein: CASSLTQGRSTEAFF.

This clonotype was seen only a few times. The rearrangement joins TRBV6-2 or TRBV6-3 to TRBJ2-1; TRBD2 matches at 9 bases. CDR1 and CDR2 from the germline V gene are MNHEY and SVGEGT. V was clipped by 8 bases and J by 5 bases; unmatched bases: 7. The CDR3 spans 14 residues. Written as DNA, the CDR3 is TGTGCCAGCGGGGGGACTAGCCGCAACAATGAGCAGTTCTTC. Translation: CASGGTSRNNEQFF.

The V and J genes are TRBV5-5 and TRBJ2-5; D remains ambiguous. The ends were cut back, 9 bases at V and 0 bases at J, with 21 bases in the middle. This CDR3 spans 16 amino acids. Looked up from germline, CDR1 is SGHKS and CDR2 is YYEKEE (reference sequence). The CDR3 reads CATISVAARYQETQYF. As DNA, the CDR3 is TGTGCCACCATCTCAGTTGCGGCCCGGTACCAAGAGACCCAGTACTTC. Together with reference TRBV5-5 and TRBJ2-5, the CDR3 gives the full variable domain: DAGVTQSPTHLIKTRGQQVTLRCSPISGHKSVSWYQQVLGQGPQFIFQYYEKEERGRGNFPDRFSARQFPNYSSELNVNALLLGDSALYLCATISVAARYQETQYFGPGTRLLVL.

The CDR3 DNA reads TGTGCCATCAGTGTAACAGGGATTGAAGCTTTCTTT. It yields the protein CAISVTGIEAFF. The chain combines TRBV10-3 with TRBJ1-1; D is possibly TRBD1 (6 bases). V was cut by 4 bases and J by 7 bases, with 10 bases left in between. Germline V gene sequence: CDR1 ENHRY, CDR2 SYGVKD. The CDR3 runs 12 residues.

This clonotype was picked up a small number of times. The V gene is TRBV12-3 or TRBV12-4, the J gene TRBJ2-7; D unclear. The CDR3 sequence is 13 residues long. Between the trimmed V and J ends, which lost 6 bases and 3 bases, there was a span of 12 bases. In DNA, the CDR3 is TGTGCCAGCAGGCCAAATTCAGGCTACGAGCAGTACTTC. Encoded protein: CASRPNSGYEQYF.

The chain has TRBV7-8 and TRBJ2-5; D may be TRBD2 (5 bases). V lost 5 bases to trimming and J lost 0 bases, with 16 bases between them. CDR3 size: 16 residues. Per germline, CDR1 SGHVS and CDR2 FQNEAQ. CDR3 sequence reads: CASSHSPAAYQETQYF. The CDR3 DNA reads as TGTGCCAGCAGCCATTCTCCAGCGGCGTACCAAGAGACCCAGTACTTC.

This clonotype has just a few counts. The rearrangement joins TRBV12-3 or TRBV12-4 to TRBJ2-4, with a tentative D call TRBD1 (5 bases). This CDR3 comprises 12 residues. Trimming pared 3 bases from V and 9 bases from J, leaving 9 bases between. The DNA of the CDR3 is TGTGCCAGCAGTTTCCAGGGTGCCATTCAGTACTTC. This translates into CASSFQGAIQYF.

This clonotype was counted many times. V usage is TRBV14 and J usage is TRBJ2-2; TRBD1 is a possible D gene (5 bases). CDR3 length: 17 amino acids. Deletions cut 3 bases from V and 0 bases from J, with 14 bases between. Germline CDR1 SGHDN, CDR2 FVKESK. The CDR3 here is CASSHDRDWTNTGELFF. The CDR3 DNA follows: TGTGCCAGCAGCCACGACAGAGATTGGACGAACACCGGGGAGCTGTTTTTT. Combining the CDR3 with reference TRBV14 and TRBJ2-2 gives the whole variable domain EAGVTQFPSHSVIEKGQTVTLRCDPISGHDNLYWYRRVMGKEIKFLLHFVKESKQDESGMPNNRFLAERTGGTYSTLKVQPAELEDSGVYFCASSHDRDWTNTGELFFGEGSRLTVL.

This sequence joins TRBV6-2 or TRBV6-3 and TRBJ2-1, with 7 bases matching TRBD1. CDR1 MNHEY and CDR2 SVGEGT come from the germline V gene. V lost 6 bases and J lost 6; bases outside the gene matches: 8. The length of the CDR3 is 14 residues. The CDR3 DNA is TGTGCCAGCAGCAGCGACAGGGTAGGCAATGAGCAGTTCTTC. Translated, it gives CASSSDRVGNEQFF.

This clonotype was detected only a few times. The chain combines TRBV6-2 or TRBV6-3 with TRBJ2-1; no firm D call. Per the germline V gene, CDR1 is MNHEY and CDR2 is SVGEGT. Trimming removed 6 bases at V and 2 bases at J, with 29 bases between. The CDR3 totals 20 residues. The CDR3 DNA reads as TGTGCCAGCAGGGTTATGGGTAGGGTAAGGCTCGAAGGGACCTACAATGAGCAGTTCTTC. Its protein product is CASRVMGRVRLEGTYNEQFF.

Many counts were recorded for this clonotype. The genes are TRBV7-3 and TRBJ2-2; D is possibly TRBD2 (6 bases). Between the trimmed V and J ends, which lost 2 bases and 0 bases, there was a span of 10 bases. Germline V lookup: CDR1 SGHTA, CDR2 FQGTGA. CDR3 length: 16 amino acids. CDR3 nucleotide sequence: TGTGCCAGCAGCTTATTGGGCGGGACGAACACCGGGGAGCTGTTTTTT. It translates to CASSLLGGTNTGELFF.

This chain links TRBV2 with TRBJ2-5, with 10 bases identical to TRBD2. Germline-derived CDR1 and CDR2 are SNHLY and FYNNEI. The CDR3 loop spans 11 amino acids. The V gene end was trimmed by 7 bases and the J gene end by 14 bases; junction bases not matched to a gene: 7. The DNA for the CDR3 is TGTGCCAGCATGATAGCGGGAGGTCTTTACTTC. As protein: CASMIAGGLYF.

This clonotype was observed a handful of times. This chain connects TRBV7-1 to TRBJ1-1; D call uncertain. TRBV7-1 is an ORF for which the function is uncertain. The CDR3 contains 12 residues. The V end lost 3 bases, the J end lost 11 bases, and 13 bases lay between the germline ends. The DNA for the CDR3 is TGTGCCAGCAGCTCGGGGAGCGAGAGGGCTTTCTTT. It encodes CASSSGSERAFF.

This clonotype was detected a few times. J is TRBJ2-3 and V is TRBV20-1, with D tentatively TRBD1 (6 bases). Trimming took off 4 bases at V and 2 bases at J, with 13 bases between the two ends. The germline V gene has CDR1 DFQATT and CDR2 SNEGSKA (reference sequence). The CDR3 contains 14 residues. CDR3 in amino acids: CSATRQDPTDTQYF. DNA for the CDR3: TGCAGTGCTACGAGACAGGATCCCACAGATACGCAGTATTTT.

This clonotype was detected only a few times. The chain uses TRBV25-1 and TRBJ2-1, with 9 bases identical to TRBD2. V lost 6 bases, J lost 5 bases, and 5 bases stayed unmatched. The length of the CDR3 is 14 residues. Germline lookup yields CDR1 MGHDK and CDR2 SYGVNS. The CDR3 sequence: CASSKRLADNEQFF. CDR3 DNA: TGTGCCAGCAGCAAAAGACTAGCGGACAATGAGCAGTTCTTC. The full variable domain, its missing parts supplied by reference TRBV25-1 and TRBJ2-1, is EADIYQTPRYLVIGTGKKITLECSQTMGHDKMYWYQQDPGMELHLIHYSYGVNSTEKGDLSSESTVSRIRTEHFPLTLESARPSHTSQYLCASSKRLADNEQFFGPGTRLTVL.

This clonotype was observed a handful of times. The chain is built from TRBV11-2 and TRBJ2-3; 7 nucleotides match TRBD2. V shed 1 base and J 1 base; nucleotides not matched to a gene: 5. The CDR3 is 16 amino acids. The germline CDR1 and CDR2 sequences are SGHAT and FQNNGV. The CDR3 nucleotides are TGTGCCAGCAGCTTAGTGGGGGGGTCTGGCACAGATACGCAGTATTTT. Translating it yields CASSLVGGSGTDTQYF.

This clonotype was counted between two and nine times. The CDR3 bases are TGTGCCAGCTTCTCTGAGGCGGAGGTGAACACCGGGGAGCTGTTTTTT. This translates into CASFSEAEVNTGELFF. V gene TRBV7-8 combines with J gene TRBJ2-2; possible D gene TRBD2, 5 bases. Germline CDR1 is SGHVS and CDR2 is FQNEAQ. The CDR3 extends over 16 amino acids. V was clipped by 8 bases and J by 1 base, with 17 bases between them.